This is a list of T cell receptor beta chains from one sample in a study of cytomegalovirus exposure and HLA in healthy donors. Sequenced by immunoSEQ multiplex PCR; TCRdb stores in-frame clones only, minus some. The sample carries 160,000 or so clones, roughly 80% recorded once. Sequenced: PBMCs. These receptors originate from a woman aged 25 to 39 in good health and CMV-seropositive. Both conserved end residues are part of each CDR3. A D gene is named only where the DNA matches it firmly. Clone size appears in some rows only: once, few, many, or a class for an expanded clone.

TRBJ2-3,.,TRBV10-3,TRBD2,CAISDPAGVRTDTQYF,TGTGCCATCAGTGACCCAGCGGGGGTCCGCACAGATACGCAGTATTTT
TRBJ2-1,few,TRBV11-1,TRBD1,CASSFGQDNEQFF,TGTGCCAGCAGCTTCGGACAGGACAATGAGCAGTTCTTC
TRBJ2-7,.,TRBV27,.,CASSLPDRPYEQYF,TGTGCCAGCAGTCTTCCGGACAGACCTTACGAGCAGTACTTC
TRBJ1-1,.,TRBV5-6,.,CASSFGLDGYTEAFF,TGTGCCAGCAGCTTTGGGCTTGATGGGTACACTGAAGCTTTCTTT
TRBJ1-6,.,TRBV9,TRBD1,CASSSLFGTGVGSPLHF,TGTGCCAGCAGCTCTCTTTTCGGGACAGGGGTGGGTTCACCCCTCCACTTT
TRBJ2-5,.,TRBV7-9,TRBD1,CASSLGAGGGETQYF,TGTGCCAGCAGCTTAGGGGCAGGGGGCGGAGAGACCCAGTACTTC
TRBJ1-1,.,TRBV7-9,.,CASSLGQTRNTEAFF,TGTGCCAGCAGCTTAGGGCAGACAAGGAACACTGAAGCTTTCTTT
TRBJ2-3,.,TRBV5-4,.,CASSPKEAASTDTQYF,TGTGCCAGCAGCCCTAAGGAGGCGGCTAGCACAGATACGCAGTATTTT
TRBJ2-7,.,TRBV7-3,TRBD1,CASSSTGGGEQYF,TGTGCCAGCAGCTCCACAGGGGGTGGCGAGCAGTACTTC
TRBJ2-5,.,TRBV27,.,CASSSYRGLRETQYF,TGTGCCAGCAGTTCTTACAGGGGACTTAGAGAGACCCAGTACTTC
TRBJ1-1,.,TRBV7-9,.,CSSSLLGGVLGTEAFF,TGTTCCAGCAGCTTACTAGGAGGGGTGCTGGGCACTGAAGCTTTCTTT
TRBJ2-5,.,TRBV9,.,CASSESSRIQETQYF,TGTGCCAGCAGCGAGAGTTCGAGGATCCAAGAGACCCAGTACTTC
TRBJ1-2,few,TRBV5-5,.,CASSPGVRYGYTF,TGTGCCAGCAGCCCAGGGGTTCGGTATGGCTACACCTTC
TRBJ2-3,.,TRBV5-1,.,CASSLESAYRDWEYF,TGCGCCAGCAGCTTGGAATCGGCGTACCGGGACTGGGAGTATTTT
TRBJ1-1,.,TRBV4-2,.,CASSSDSIGEAFF,TGTGCCAGCAGCTCAGACAGTATTGGTGAAGCTTTCTTT
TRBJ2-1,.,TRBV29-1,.,CSVGRGNEQFF,TGCAGCGTTGGGCGGGGCAATGAGCAGTTCTTC
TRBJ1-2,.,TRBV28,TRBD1,CASSLLRQGDYGYTF,TGTGCCAGCAGTTTACTCCGACAGGGCGACTATGGCTACACCTTC
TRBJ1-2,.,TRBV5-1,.,CASSLDRHYTF,TGCGCCAGCAGCTTGGACAGACATTACACCTTC
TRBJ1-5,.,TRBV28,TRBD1,CASSLIGQGAQPQHF,TGTGCCAGCAGTTTAATTGGACAGGGGGCACAGCCCCAGCATTTT
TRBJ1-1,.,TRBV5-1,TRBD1,CASTSMTGGDAEAFF,TGCGCCAGCACCTCCATGACAGGGGGTGACGCTGAAGCTTTCTTT
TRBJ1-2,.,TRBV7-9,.,CASSLGGDYGYTF,TGTGCCAGCAGCTTAGGGGGAGACTATGGCTACACCTTC
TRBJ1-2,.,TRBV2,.,CASSEGDYGYTF,TGTGCCAGCAGTGAGGGAGACTATGGCTACACCTTC
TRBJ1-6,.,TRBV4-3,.,CASSQEFPQVFDSPLHF,TGCGCCAGCAGCCAAGAGTTCCCACAGGTCTTTGATTCACCCCTCCACTTT
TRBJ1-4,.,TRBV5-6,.,CASSLGGLREKLFF,TGTGCCAGCAGCTTGGGGGGCCTTCGGGAAAAACTGTTTTTT